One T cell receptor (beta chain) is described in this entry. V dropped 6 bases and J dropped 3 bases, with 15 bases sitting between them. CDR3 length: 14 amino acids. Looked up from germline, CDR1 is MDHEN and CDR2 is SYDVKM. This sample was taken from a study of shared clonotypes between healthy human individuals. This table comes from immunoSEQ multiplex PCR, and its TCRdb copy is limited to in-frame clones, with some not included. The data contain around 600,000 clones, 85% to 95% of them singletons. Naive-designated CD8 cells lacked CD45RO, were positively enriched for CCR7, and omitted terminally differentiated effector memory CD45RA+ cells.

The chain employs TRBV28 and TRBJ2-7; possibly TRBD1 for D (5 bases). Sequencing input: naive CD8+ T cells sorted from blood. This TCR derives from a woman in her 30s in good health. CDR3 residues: CASRSIDRIYEQYF. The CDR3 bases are TGTGCCAGCAGATCTATTGACAGAATCTACGAGCAGTACTTC.